One sample yielded the 19 T cell receptor beta chains listed below, sequenced in a study of blood T cell repertoires in COVID-19. Here immunoSEQ multiplex PCR was the method, and the copy in TCRdb shows in-frame clones only, minus some. The sample includes about 220,000 clones, around three quarters of them seen just once. Sequenced: peripheral blood. These receptors were collected from an older woman with acute or convalescent COVID-19.

This clone came up once. The chain employs TRBV4-1 and TRBJ2-3; maybe TRBD2 (5 bases). The V gene lost 4 bases and the J gene lost 2 bases, with 10 bases spanning the gap. CDR1 is MGHRA and CDR2 is YSYEKL in the germline V gene. There are 14 residues in the CDR3. The CDR3 here is CASSPTADTDTQYF. Written as DNA, the CDR3 is TGCGCCAGCAGCCCCACAGCGGACACAGATACGCAGTATTTT.

This chain links TRBV9 with TRBJ2-7; D is unresolved. Germline CDR1 and CDR2: SGDLS and YYNGEE. The CDR3 extends over 8 amino acids. V was cut by 5 bases and J by 9 bases, with 3 bases left in between. CDR3 in amino acids: CASRRQYV. Here the CDR3 DNA reads TGTGCCAGCAGGCGGCAGTACGTC.

CDR3 bases: TGTGCCCCCCCCCGCCAGGAGACAGGATGTAATTCACCCCTCCACTTT. This gives the protein CAPPRQETGCNSPLHF. The rearrangement uses TRBV6-9 and TRBJ1-6; possibly TRBD1 for D (6 bases). The CDR3 has 16 residues. The V and J ends lost 11 bases and 6 bases respectively, with 23 bases between them. Germline V CDR1 and CDR2: MNHGY, SVAAGI.

The chain uses TRBV10-3 and TRBJ2-2, with D possibly matching TRBD1 (6 bases). V lost 6 bases and J 4 bases, leaving 15 bases between the germline ends. This CDR3 region has 15 residues. Germline values: CDR1 ENHRY, CDR2 SYGVKD. CDR3 in amino acids: CAISNKQGRTGELFF. The CDR3 bases are TGTGCCATCAGCAACAAACAGGGTCGCACCGGGGAGCTGTTTTTT.

This clone was observed a few times. The CDR3 loop is CASSEGGTGGVSNYGYTF. For the CDR3, the DNA is TGTGCCAGCAGTGAGGGGGGGACAGGGGGCGTCTCTAACTATGGCTACACCTTC. V and J are TRBV25-1 and TRBJ1-2, with TRBD1 matching over 12 bases. V lost 3 bases and J lost 0; bases outside the gene matches: 8. There are 18 residues in the CDR3. CDR1 and CDR2 from the germline V gene are MGHDK and SYGVNS.

The chain combines TRBV19 with TRBJ2-1, with D perhaps TRBD1 (5 bases). The germline V and J ends were trimmed by 6 bases and 4 bases, with 10 bases remaining between them. CDR3 size: 13 residues. In germline, CDR1 is LNHDA, CDR2 SQIVND (reference sequence). The CDR3 is CASRRQRYNEQFF. CDR3 coding DNA: TGTGCCAGTAGGCGACAGAGATACAATGAGCAGTTCTTC.

The chain links TRBV4-3 to TRBJ2-1, with D hard to call. This CDR3 is 16 amino acids long. V was clipped by 0 bases and J by 0 bases, with 9 bases between them. CDR1 and CDR2 (germline): LGHNA, YSLEER. The CDR3 is CASSQEYRHSYNEQFF. In DNA, the CDR3 is TGCGCCAGCAGCCAAGAATACAGACACTCCTACAATGAGCAGTTCTTC.

The chain recombines TRBV5-6 with TRBJ1-4; maybe TRBD1 (5 bases). The length of the CDR3 is 15 residues. Germline V gene lookup returns CDR1 SGHDT and CDR2 YYEEEE. V lost 0 bases and J lost 4, with 10 bases in between. CDR3 in amino acids: CASSLAGGFNEKLFF. The CDR3 nucleotides are TGTGCCAGCAGCTTGGCCGGGGGGTTTAATGAAAAACTGTTTTTT.

This clone was recorded a few times. The rearrangement links TRBV30 to TRBJ2-5; possibly TRBD1 for D (6 bases). The CDR3 is 14 amino acids. Germline CDR1 GTSNPN, CDR2 SVGIG (reference sequence). Trimming removed 3 bases at V and 4 bases at J, with 15 bases between. In nucleotides, the CDR3 is TGTGCCTGGAGCCCCACGGACAGTTCAGAGACCCAGTACTTC. Its protein is CAWSPTDSSETQYF. The variable domain in full, completed from reference TRBV30 and TRBJ2-5, reads SQTIHQWPATLVQPVGSPLSLECTVEGTSNPNLYWYRQAAGRGLQLLFYSVGIGQISSEVPQNLSASRPQDRQFILSSKKLLLSDSGFYLCAWSPTDSSETQYFGPGTRLLVL.

This chain joins TRBV6-5 and TRBJ1-2; unclear D gene. CDR3 length: 12 residues. CDR1 MNHEY and CDR2 SVGAGI come from the germline V gene. V lost 2 bases, J lost 5 bases, and 6 bases lay in between. The CDR3 DNA reads TGTGCCAGCAGTTACGGCAGTTATGGCTACACCTTC. Translation gives CASSYGSYGYTF.

The rearrangement joins TRBV10-3 to TRBJ2-7; D is ambiguous. The CDR3 has 13 amino acids. Germline V gene data show CDR1 as ENHRY and CDR2 as SYGVKD. The V and J ends lost 2 bases and 1 base respectively, with 6 bases between them. The chain's CDR3 is CAISESFSYEQYV. The CDR3 DNA follows: TGTGCCATCAGTGAGAGCTTTTCCTACGAGCAGTACGTC.

The CDR3 here is CASSAGGSSYEQYF. CDR3 bases: TGTGCCAGTAGTGCGGGGGGCTCCTCCTACGAGCAGTACTTC. This chain uses TRBV19 with TRBJ2-7; 8 nucleotides match TRBD2. The CDR3 runs 14 residues. V gave up 5 bases and J gave up 0 bases; unmatched junction bases: 3. CDR1 and CDR2 (germline): LNHDA, SQIVND (reference sequence).

This chain uses TRBV4-1 with TRBJ2-3; 10 nucleotides match TRBD2. Germline V lookup: CDR1 MGHRA, CDR2 YSYEKL. The CDR3 is made up of 17 amino acids. J lost 6 bases, V lost 0 bases, and 9 bases had no gene match. The CDR3 DNA reads TGCGCCAGCAGCCAAGATCCCCTAGCGGGGGCCGGGGATACGCAGTATTTT. Amino acid sequence: CASSQDPLAGAGDTQYF.

The rearrangement links TRBV11-1 to TRBJ2-5; TRBD1 aligns across 8 bases. This CDR3 is built from 15 residues. The V gene end was trimmed by 4 bases and the J gene end by 1 base; junction bases not matched to a gene: 5. Germline V CDR1 and CDR2: SGHAT, FQDESV (reference sequence). The CDR3 loop is CASSSWTGPQETQYF. CDR3 DNA sequence: TGTGCCAGCAGCTCCTGGACAGGGCCCCAAGAGACCCAGTACTTC. The full variable domain, rest sourced from reference TRBV11-1 and TRBJ2-5, is EAEVAQSPRYKITEKSQAVAFWCDPISGHATLYWYRQILGQGPELLVQFQDESVVDDSQLPKDRFSAERLKGVDSTLKIQPAELGDSAMYLCASSSWTGPQETQYFGPGTRLLVL.

The chain couples TRBV4-3 to TRBJ2-1; 7 positions match TRBD2. J gave up 8 bases and V 4 bases, and 5 bases lay outside the gene matches. CDR1 and CDR2 (germline): LGHNA, YSLEER. CDR3 length equals 13 residues. CDR3 coding DNA: TGCGCCAGCAGCCCAGTCGCGGGGGATGAGCAGTTCTTC. Amino acid sequence: CASSPVAGDEQFF.

The chain carries TRBV2 and TRBJ2-3; D perhaps matches TRBD2 (5 bases). This CDR3 spans 15 amino acids. CDR1 is SNHLY, CDR2 FYNNEI, per germline. V was cut by 4 bases and J by 5 bases, with 16 bases left in between. The DNA of the CDR3 is TGTGCCAGCAGTGCGACTGCCAACGCGGGAGATACGCAGTATTTT. Protein sequence: CASSATANAGDTQYF.

The CDR3 DNA reads as TGTGCCAGCACCGCCAATCAGGGAAGGTACACTGAAGCTTTCTTT. It codes for CASTANQGRYTEAFF. The chain carries TRBV6-5 and TRBJ1-1; TRBD1 is a possible D gene (5 bases). This CDR3 comprises 15 residues. Germline lookup yields CDR1 MNHEY and CDR2 SVGAGI. The V gene lost 7 bases and the J gene lost 3 bases, with 18 bases spanning the gap.

Regarding this clone: This sample also contains other DNA sequences that code for the same CDR3. This chain uses TRBV24-1 with TRBJ2-2; a possible D gene is TRBD2 (6 bases). Trimming cost V 3 bases and J 3 bases, with 10 bases left between them. Germline assignment: CDR1 KGHDR and CDR2 SFDVKD. The CDR3 totals 15 residues. The CDR3, as DNA: TGTGCCACCAGTGATCCTGGGGGGTACACCGGGGAGCTGTTTTTT. Translated: CATSDPGGYTGELFF.

The V and J genes are TRBV7-2 and TRBJ2-1; D is unresolved. The CDR3 spans 13 residues. Germline V gene lookup returns CDR1 SGHTA and CDR2 FQGNSA. The V end lost 3 bases, the J end lost 7 bases, and 10 bases lay between the germline ends. The CDR3 coding sequence is TGTGCCAGCAGCTTGAGGCGGCCGAATGAGCAGTTCTTC. This codes for CASSLRRPNEQFF.